Following are 18 T cell receptor beta chains from one sample sequenced in a study of cytomegalovirus exposure and HLA in healthy donors. Researchers ran the PCR with 60 Vbeta and 13 Jbeta primers. Here immunoSEQ multiplex PCR was the method, and the copy in TCRdb shows in-frame clones only, minus some. The table shows roughly 160,000 clones, with about three quarters occurring only once. Sequences were obtained from PBMCs. The receptors come from a woman in her thirties in good health and CMV-seronegative.

The genes are TRBV6-6 and TRBJ1-6; 7 bases fit TRBD1. The CDR3 spans 14 residues. Germline V gene sequence: CDR1 MNHNY, CDR2 SVGAGI (reference sequence). V lost 5 bases and J lost 7; bases outside the gene matches: 5. For the CDR3, the DNA is TGTGCCAGCAGTCCGGACAGGCGGAATTCACCCCTCCACTTT. This encodes CASSPDRRNSPLHF.

This clone has more than one count but fewer than ten. The same CDR3 is also encoded by other DNA sequences in this sample. The chain has TRBV5-4 and TRBJ1-2; D is uncertain. Germline CDR1 is SGHNT and CDR2 is YYREEE (reference sequence). The V gene lost 1 base and the J gene lost 4 bases, with 11 bases spanning the gap. The CDR3 runs 14 residues. DNA for the CDR3: TGTGCCAGCAGCTTGTTGCCAGGCTCCTATGGCTACACCTTC. Protein product: CASSLLPGSYGYTF.

The chain recombines TRBV28 with TRBJ1-2; the match to TRBD1 covers 8 bases. The CDR3 totals 17 residues. The V and J ends lost 2 bases and 2 bases, in that order; junction bases with no gene match: 10. The germline gives CDR1 MDHEN, CDR2 SYDVKM. The CDR3 sequence: CASSLDTPQGANYGYTF. Written as DNA, the CDR3 is TGTGCCAGCAGTTTAGACACTCCTCAGGGGGCCAACTATGGCTACACCTTC.

The V gene is TRBV12-5, the J gene TRBJ2-3; D is undetermined. This CDR3 comprises 12 residues. The ends were cut back, 4 bases at V and 5 bases at J, with 7 bases in the middle. Germline V gene sequence: CDR1 LGHNT, CDR2 FRNRAP. The CDR3 region has the DNA TGTGCTAGTGGTTCCACGGGAGATACGCAGTATTTT. Translated: CASGSTGDTQYF.

This clone has only one observation. This chain uses TRBV7-9 with TRBJ2-5; D is perhaps TRBD2 (6 bases). Germline CDR1 reads SEHNR; CDR2 reads FQNEAQ (reference sequence). The V gene lost 4 bases and the J gene lost 5 bases, with 20 bases spanning the gap. The CDR3 sequence is 16 residues long. Here the CDR3 DNA reads TGTGCCAGCAGCTGGATCGTTGTCGGGGGTCGGGAGACCCAGTACTTC. It codes for CASSWIVVGGRETQYF.

The chain links TRBV4-2 to TRBJ2-1, with 11 bases fitting TRBD1. Per the germline V gene, CDR1 is LGHNA and CDR2 is YNFKEQ. The trim removed 4 bases at V and 6 bases at J, leaving 5 bases unmatched. This CDR3 has 15 amino acids. CDR3 coding DNA: TGTGCCAGCAGCCCCGGACAGGGGGCGGGCAATGAGCAGTTCTTC. Translating it yields CASSPGQGAGNEQFF.

This chain joins TRBV4-2 and TRBJ1-2; D is uncertain. The CDR3 is 14 residues long. Trimming removed 1 base at V and 4 bases at J, with 10 bases between. CDR1 LGHNA and CDR2 YNFKEQ come from the germline V gene. The CDR3 nucleotides are TGTGCCAGCAGCCAAGGGATAGCCGCCTATGGCTACACCTTC. This encodes CASSQGIAAYGYTF.

In this sample, this clone turned up a few times. This chain links TRBV6-1 with TRBJ1-5; maybe TRBD1 (6 bases). The ends were cut back, 4 bases at V and 0 bases at J, with 19 bases in the middle. The CDR3 runs 18 residues. Germline V lookup: CDR1 MNHNS, CDR2 SASEGT. The CDR3 reads CASSVTSGTPDSNQPQHF. CDR3 coding DNA: TGTGCCAGCAGTGTAACATCCGGGACACCGGATAGCAATCAGCCCCAGCATTTT.

DNA of the CDR3: TGTGCCAGCAGCATTAGGACAGGGGGGACGGGAAACACCATATATTTT. Translated: CASSIRTGGTGNTIYF. V and J are TRBV5-4 and TRBJ1-3; 10 nucleotides match TRBD1. V lost 4 bases and J lost 4; bases outside the gene matches: 8. Per the germline V gene, CDR1 is SGHNT and CDR2 is YYREEE (reference sequence). This CDR3 is 16 amino acids long.

The chain combines TRBV28 with TRBJ2-3; 10 nucleotides agree with TRBD2. Looked up from germline, CDR1 is MDHEN and CDR2 is SYDVKM. CDR3 length equals 14 residues. Trimming took 5 bases from V and 7 from J; bases not matched to a gene: 6. CDR3 sequence reads: CASSLAGAENTQYF. DNA of the CDR3: TGTGCCAGCAGTCTAGCGGGAGCGGAAAATACGCAGTATTTT.

The chain joins TRBV18 to TRBJ2-3; TRBD1 matches at 10 bases. The CDR3 has 15 amino acids. Unmatched junction bases numbered 4, after V lost 2 bases and J lost 5 bases. Germline V gives CDR1 KGHSH, CDR2 LQKENI. This chain's CDR3 is CASSPSGTGVDTQYF. CDR3 DNA sequence: TGTGCCAGCTCACCATCCGGGACAGGGGTAGATACGCAGTATTTT.

This clone showed up just a few times. Other DNA sequences from this sample encode an identical CDR3 as well. The chain recombines TRBV29-1 with TRBJ2-5, with 9 bases lining up with TRBD2. Trimming cost V 6 bases and J 3 bases; bases outside gene matches: 2. This CDR3 is 12 amino acids long. Germline V gene data show CDR1 as SQVTM and CDR2 as ANQGSEA. The CDR3 DNA is TGCAGCGTCTCTAGCGGGGAAGAGACCCAGTACTTC. It is translated as CSVSSGEETQYF.

The chain links TRBV9 to TRBJ1-1; TRBD1 matches at 8 bases. Losses at the gene ends were 5 bases for V and 7 bases for J; bases not matched to a gene: 7. The CDR3 is 13 amino acids. Germline CDR1 reads SGDLS; CDR2 reads YYNGEE. CDR3 sequence (DNA): TGTGCCAGCAGTTTTGACAGGGGAGGTGAAGCTTTCTTT. It encodes CASSFDRGGEAFF.

V usage is TRBV6-5 and J usage is TRBJ2-5, with TRBD2 matching over 7 bases. The ends lost 0 bases at V and 5 bases at J; junction bases unmatched: 3. The germline CDR1 and CDR2 sequences are MNHEY and SVGAGI. This CDR3 has 14 residues. CDR3 sequence (DNA): TGTGCCAGCAGTTACTCGCGGCGGGGGGAGACCCAGTACTTC. Protein sequence: CASSYSRRGETQYF.

The rearrangement uses TRBV5-1 and TRBJ2-5, with 11 bases aligning to TRBD2. The DNA end favors TRBJ2-7, so the J call may be wrong. Germline V gene data show CDR1 as SGHRS and CDR2 as YFSETQ. The CDR3 runs 15 residues. Here the CDR3 reads CASSGGGTSGYEQYF. The CDR3 DNA is TGCGCCAGCAGCGGGGGGGGGACTAGCGGTTACGAGCAGTACTTC.

The CDR3 coding sequence is TGTGCCAGCAGCGTAGCCGCCGGTGGGGCTCAAGAGACCCAGTACTTC. As protein: CASSVAAGGAQETQYF. The V call is TRBV9, the J call TRBJ2-5, with D possibly matching TRBD1 (5 bases). CDR3 length: 16 amino acids. Per the germline V gene, CDR1 is SGDLS and CDR2 is YYNGEE. The V end lost 0 bases, the J end lost 2 bases, and 14 bases lay between the germline ends.

The rearrangement joins TRBV5-6 to TRBJ1-6, with 7 nucleotides matching TRBD1. The germline V gene encodes CDR1 SGHDT and CDR2 YYEEEE. The junction had 4 bases not matched to a gene; V was cut back by 0 bases and J by 10 bases. CDR3 length equals 14 residues. The CDR3 nucleotides are TGTGCCAGCAGCTTGGGGGACAGAGGGTCACCCCTCCACTTT. This codes for CASSLGDRGSPLHF.

The V call is TRBV6-1, the J call TRBJ2-7; D might be TRBD1 (5 bases). With 6 bases removed from V and 4 bases from J, the gap between germline ends came to 7 bases. This CDR3 is 11 amino acids long. Germline CDR1 MNHNS, CDR2 SASEGT. The CDR3 DNA sequence: TGTGCCAGCAGGGGGCGTTACGAGCAGTACTTC. Protein sequence: CASRGRYEQYF.